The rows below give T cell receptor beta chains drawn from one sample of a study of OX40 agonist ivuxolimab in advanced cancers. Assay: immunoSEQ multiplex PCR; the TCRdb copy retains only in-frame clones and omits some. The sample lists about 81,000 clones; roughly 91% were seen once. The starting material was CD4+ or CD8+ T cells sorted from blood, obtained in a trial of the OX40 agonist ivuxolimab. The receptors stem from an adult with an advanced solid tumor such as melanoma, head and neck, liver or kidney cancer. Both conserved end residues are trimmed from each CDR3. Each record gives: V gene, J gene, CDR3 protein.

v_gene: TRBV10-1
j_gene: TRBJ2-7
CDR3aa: ASTLGATSEQY

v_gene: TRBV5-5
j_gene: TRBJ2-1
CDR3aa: ASSLEGVGEQF

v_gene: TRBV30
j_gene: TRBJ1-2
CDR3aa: AWTLGGSNYGYT

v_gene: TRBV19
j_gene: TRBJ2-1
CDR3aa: ASSPGISEQF

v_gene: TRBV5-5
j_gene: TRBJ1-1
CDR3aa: ASSLGDRGGGMNTEAF

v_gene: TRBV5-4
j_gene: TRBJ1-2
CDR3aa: ASSLLERPVGGYT

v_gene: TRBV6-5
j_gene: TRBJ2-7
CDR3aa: ASSYSTIGEQY

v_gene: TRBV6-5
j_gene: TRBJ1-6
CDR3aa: ASSYSVLNSPLH

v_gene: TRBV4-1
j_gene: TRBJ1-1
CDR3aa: ASSPSGQANRGAEAF

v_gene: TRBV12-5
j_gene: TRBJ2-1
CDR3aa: ASGSPSSYNEQF

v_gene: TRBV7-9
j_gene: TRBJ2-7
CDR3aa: ASSEGTSYEQY

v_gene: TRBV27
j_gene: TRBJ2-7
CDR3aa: ASSLSVGGNGEQY

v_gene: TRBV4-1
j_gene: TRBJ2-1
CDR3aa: ASSQAAASYNEQF

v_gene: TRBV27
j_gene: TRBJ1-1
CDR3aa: ASSVMNTEAF

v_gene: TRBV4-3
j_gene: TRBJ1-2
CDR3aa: ASSRGTGDNYGYT

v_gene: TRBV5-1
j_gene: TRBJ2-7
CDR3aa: ASKVASGSSYEQY

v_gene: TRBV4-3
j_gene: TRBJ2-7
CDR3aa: ASSQDWDRVVYEQY

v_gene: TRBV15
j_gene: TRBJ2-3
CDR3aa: ATSRESLARDTQY

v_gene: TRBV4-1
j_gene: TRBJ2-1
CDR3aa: ASSQKPSGRDYNEQF

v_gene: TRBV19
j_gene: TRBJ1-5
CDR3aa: ASSITNWRVVSNQPQH

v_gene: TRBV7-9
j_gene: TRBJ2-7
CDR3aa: ASSSQGFSYEQY

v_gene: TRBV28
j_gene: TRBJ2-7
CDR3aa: ASKSVRQAHLGYEQY

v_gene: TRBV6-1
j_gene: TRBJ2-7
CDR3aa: ARSARRGQELTYEQY